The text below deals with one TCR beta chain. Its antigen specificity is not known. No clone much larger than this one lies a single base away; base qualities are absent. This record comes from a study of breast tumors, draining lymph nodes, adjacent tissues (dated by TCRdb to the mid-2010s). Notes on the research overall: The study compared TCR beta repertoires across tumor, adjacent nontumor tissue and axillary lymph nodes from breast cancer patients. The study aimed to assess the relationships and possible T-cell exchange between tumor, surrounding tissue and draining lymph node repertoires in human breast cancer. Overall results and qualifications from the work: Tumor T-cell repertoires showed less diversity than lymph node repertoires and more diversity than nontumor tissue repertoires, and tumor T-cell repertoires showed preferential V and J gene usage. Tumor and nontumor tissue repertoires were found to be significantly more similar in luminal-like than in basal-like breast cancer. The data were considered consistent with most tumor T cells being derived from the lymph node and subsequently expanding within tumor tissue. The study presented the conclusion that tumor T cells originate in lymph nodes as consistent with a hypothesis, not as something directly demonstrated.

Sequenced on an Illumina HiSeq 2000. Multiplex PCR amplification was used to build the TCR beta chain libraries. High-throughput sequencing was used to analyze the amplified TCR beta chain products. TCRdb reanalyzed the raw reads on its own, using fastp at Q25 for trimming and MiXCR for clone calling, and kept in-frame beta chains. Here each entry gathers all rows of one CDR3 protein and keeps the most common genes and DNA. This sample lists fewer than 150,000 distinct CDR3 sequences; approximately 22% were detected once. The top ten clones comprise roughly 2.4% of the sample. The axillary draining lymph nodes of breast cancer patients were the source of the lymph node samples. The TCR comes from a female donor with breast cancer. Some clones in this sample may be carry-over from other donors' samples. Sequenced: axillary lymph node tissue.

The DNA reads TGTGCCAGCAGTTTCGACGGTTCAACCGGGGAGCTGTTTTTT. It translates as CASSFDGSTGELFF. The chain uses TRBV28 and TRBJ2-2, with the D gene not clear enough to name. In the germline V gene, CDR1 corresponds to MDHEN and CDR2 to SYDVKM. From its cysteine to its phenylalanine, the CDR3 spans 14 amino acids. Only the CDR3 DNA is retained, 42 bases long and in frame from the first base. Cut back by 3 bases and 5 bases, the V and J ends lie 10 bases apart. Joined to the reference TRBV28 and TRBJ2-2 proteins, this CDR3 gives the full variable domain: DVKVTQSSRYLVKRTGEKVFLECVQDMDHENMFWYRQDPGLGLRLIYFSYDVKMKEKGDIPEGYSVSREKKERFSLILESASTNQTSMYLCASSFDGSTGELFFGEGSRLTVL.